Sequencing of this T cell receptor (beta chain) was carried out in a study of CD8+ T cells in alopecia areata. Study results and limitations: In blood and scalp, many expanded lesional clones persisted during tofacitinib. It was lesional scalp, especially alopecia totalis/universalis, that showed higher clonality than normal scalp.

The treatment denotes: oral pan-JAK inhibitor, 5-10 mg twice daily. Samples from alopecia areata patients were lesional scalp punch biopsies and peripheral blood. Details on this clone: The antigen is unknown.

The CDR3 consists of 19 residues. V was pared by 1 base and J by 6 bases, with 25 bases between. Per the germline V gene, CDR1 is SGHTA and CDR2 is FQGNSA. Reverse transcription of extracted RNA yielded cDNA, which provided the sequencing template. TCRdb's copy holds only in-frame clones and misses some; the assay was immunoSEQ multiplex PCR. Among under 4,500 clones listed, approximately 70% were seen once. The sequence was collected from a human donor with alopecia areata. The V gene is TRBV7-2, the J gene TRBJ2-1; weak D call: TRBD2 (5 bases). The sequences come from skin, collected at week 24, from a patient treated with tofacitinib. The CDR3, as DNA: TGTGCCAGCAGCTTAGGCCCAATGCTAGCCAAATCTACCGGCAATGAGCAGTTCTTC. Its translation: CASSLGPMLAKSTGNEQFF.